These T cell receptor beta chains were read from a single sample in a study of cytomegalovirus exposure and HLA in healthy donors. The data were produced by immunoSEQ multiplex PCR, yet TCRdb's version contains in-frame clones alone and is incomplete. Here the sample spans over 70,000 clones, 60% to 70% being singletons. The specimen was PBMCs. These receptors came from a man in his forties in good health and CMV-seropositive. The CDR3 runs from the conserved cysteine through the conserved F or W. A D gene is named only where the DNA matches it firmly. The listing skips clone size in some rows; elsewhere it reads once, few, many or a size class.

-	TRBV5-1	-	TRBJ1-6	CASSLISRGSGSSYNSPLHF	TGCGCCAGCAGCTTGATCTCACGGGGATCTGGGAGCTCCTATAATTCACCCCTCCACTTT
-	TRBV27	few	TRBJ2-1	CASSFAQGGNEQFF	TGTGCCAGCAGTTTCGCGCAGGGCGGCAATGAGCAGTTCTTC
-	TRBV9	-	TRBJ1-2	CASVGGGNYDYGYTF	TGTGCCAGCGTTGGGGGGGGAAATTACGACTATGGCTACACCTTC
TRBD2	TRBV6-1	-	TRBJ2-2	CASTPGGKRGELFF	TGTGCCAGCACCCCCGGGGGGAAGCGGGGGGAGCTGTTTTTT
TRBD2	TRBV5-4	-	TRBJ2-7	CASSLSLAGTYEQYF	TGTGCCAGCAGCTTGAGTCTAGCGGGAACCTACGAGCAGTACTTC
TRBD1	TRBV10-3	-	TRBJ2-3	CAISPQGQEADTQYF	TGTGCCATCAGCCCTCAGGGACAGGAGGCAGATACGCAGTATTTT
TRBD2	TRBV9	-	TRBJ2-3	CASSPTWAGGGDTQYF	TGTGCCAGCAGCCCCACGTGGGCGGGAGGAGGAGATACGCAGTATTTT
-	TRBV2	-	TRBJ1-1	CACSPQGGDTEAFF	TGTGCCTGTTCTCCACAGGGAGGGGACACTGAAGCTTTCTTT
-	TRBV7-2	-	TRBJ2-7	CASSLTPGSGIHEQYF	TGTGCCAGCAGCTTAACACCAGGTTCAGGTATCCACGAGCAGTACTTC
-	TRBV27	-	TRBJ1-6	CASSLDSWGSPLHF	TGTGCCAGCAGTTTAGACAGTTGGGGTTCACCCCTCCACTTT
TRBD1	TRBV18	-	TRBJ2-2	CASSPERDRAVGELFF	TGTGCCAGCTCACCGGAACGGGACAGGGCGGTCGGGGAGCTGTTTTTT
TRBD1	TRBV6-5	-	TRBJ1-1	CASGSVTGGGEAFF	TGTGCCAGCGGCTCCGTCACAGGGGGCGGTGAAGCTTTCTTT
-	TRBV6-5	-	TRBJ1-1	CASRAGHPERAFF	TGTGCCAGCAGGGCCGGACATCCCGAGAGGGCTTTCTTT
-	TRBV7-9	few	TRBJ2-2	CASSQRTNTGELFF	TGTGCCAGCAGCCAGCGAACGAACACCGGGGAGCTGTTTTTT
-	TRBV19	-	TRBJ1-2	CASSAASTSYGYTF	TGTGCCAGTAGTGCGGCGTCGACCTCCTATGGCTACACCTTC
-	TRBV6-5	-	TRBJ1-2	CASSSDRLYGYTF	TGTGCCAGCAGTTCGGACAGACTCTATGGCTACACCTTC
TRBD1	TRBV7-9	-	TRBJ1-2	CASSLVGQGIDYGYTF	TGTGCCAGCAGCTTAGTTGGACAGGGGATTGACTATGGCTACACCTTC
-	TRBV6-5	many	TRBJ2-5	CASSYGQEIQETQYF	TGTGCCAGCAGTTACGGTCAGGAAATTCAAGAGACCCAGTACTTC
-	TRBV6-6	-	TRBJ2-3	CASSGASLTDTQYF	TGTGCCAGCAGTGGGGCCTCACTCACAGATACGCAGTATTTT
-	TRBV7-9	-	TRBJ1-1	CASSWIRDTEAFF	TGTGCCAGCAGCTGGATCCGGGACACTGAAGCTTTCTTT
TRBD1	TRBV27	-	TRBJ1-5	CASSTGGDGQPQHF	TGTGCCAGCAGCACAGGGGGGGATGGACAGCCCCAGCATTTT
-	TRBV4-1	-	TRBJ1-1	CASSAGPGQVTEAFF	TGCGCCAGCAGCGCAGGACCAGGGCAGGTGACTGAAGCTTTCTTT
-	TRBV5-6	-	TRBJ2-2	CASTKTRMNTGELFF	TGTGCCAGCACCAAGACACGGATGAACACCGGGGAGCTGTTTTTT
TRBD1	TRBV4-3	-	TRBJ1-1	CASRGQLNTEAFF	TGCGCCAGCAGGGGACAGTTGAACACTGAAGCTTTCTTT
-	TRBV9	few	TRBJ1-1	CASSVAGLGNTEAFF	TGTGCCAGCAGCGTAGCAGGGCTGGGGAACACTGAAGCTTTCTTT
-	TRBV29-1	-	TRBJ2-5	CSAPGPTGETQYF	TGCAGCGCCCCAGGGCCCACCGGAGAGACCCAGTACTTC